The clone carrying this TCR beta chain was observed a handful of times. The antigen is not known. The data were obtained in a study of regulatory T cells in long-lasting Graves disease. Study-level points and caveats: For persistent Graves' patients, TCR diversity was lower than for newly diagnosed ones.

In building TCR beta libraries, iRepertoire HTBI primers were used together with Arm-PCR of CDR3 regions. Via MiXCR, TCRdb re-called the multiplex PCR reads, giving one row per CDR3 protein. The sample records 650,000 to 850,000 distinct CDR3 sequences, 30% being singletons. As for time point: persistent/refractory GD, antithyroid drugs over 5 years with positive TRAb. With RNA extracted from PBMCs as input, the TCR library was made. The patient group derived from an endocrinology department in Xi'an, China. V was clipped by 1 base and J by 7 bases, with 13 bases between them. CDR1 is SGHVS and CDR2 is FNYEAQ in the germline V gene. This CDR3 contains 14 residues.

V is TRBV7-6 and J is TRBJ1-1, with D possibly matching TRBD1 (5 bases). The source of this sequence is a female donor with Graves disease. Sequencing used peripheral blood mononuclear cells (PBMCs), obtained when the disease was refractory, from a patient treated with antithyroid drugs. The CDR3 DNA sequence: TGTGCCAGCAGCTTAGGGGGCTCGACCGTTGAAGCTTTCTTT. Translating it yields CASSLGGSTVEAFF.